The 23 T cell receptor beta chains given below trace back to one sample, sequenced in a study of blood T cell repertoires in COVID-19. Generated by immunoSEQ multiplex PCR, the TCRdb table keeps only in-frame clones and is missing some. The sample includes some 150,000 clones, approximately 85% seen only once; the top ten take around 2.9%. The specimen sequenced was peripheral blood. These receptors were taken from a man in his forties or fifties with acute or convalescent COVID-19.

The genes are TRBV7-9 and TRBJ1-2; 9 positions agree with TRBD1. This CDR3 spans 16 amino acids. V lost 4 bases, J lost 1 base, and 7 bases stayed unmatched. The germline gives CDR1 SEHNR, CDR2 FQNEAQ (reference sequence). The CDR3 DNA follows: TGTGCCAGCAGCTCTAGTAGGGACAGGGTTAACTATGGCTACACCTTC. This codes for CASSSSRDRVNYGYTF.

The chain carries TRBV6-4 and TRBJ2-7, with D tentatively TRBD2 (6 bases). Between the trimmed V and J ends, which lost 4 bases and 4 bases, there was a span of 14 bases. The germline V gene has CDR1 MRHNA and CDR2 SNTAGT. The CDR3 runs to 14 residues. In DNA, the CDR3 is TGTGCCAGCAGTGCGCAGGAGCGGGTTTACGAGCAGTACTTC. Its protein product is CASSAQERVYEQYF.

The rearrangement uses TRBV6-1 and TRBJ2-7; 11 bases are a match to TRBD2. CDR1 and CDR2 (germline): MNHNS, SASEGT. This CDR3 contains 15 residues. V lost 5 bases to trimming and J lost 3 bases; unmatched junction nucleotides: 6. The CDR3 nucleotides are TGTGCCAGCAGTTCCGGGACTAGCGGCCTCTACGAGCAGTACTTC. It encodes CASSSGTSGLYEQYF.

The chain links TRBV27 to TRBJ1-4, with a possible D match to TRBD1 (5 bases). CDR1 and CDR2 from the germline V gene are MNHEY and SMNVEV (reference sequence). The CDR3 has 15 residues. V was clipped by 0 bases and J by 8 bases, with 13 bases between them. DNA for the CDR3: TGTGCCAGCAGTTTATCGTTAGGGGCGGTCGAAAAACTGTTTTTT. Residues: CASSLSLGAVEKLFF.

This chain links TRBV29-1 with TRBJ2-1; D possibly corresponds to TRBD1 (6 bases). The CDR3 has 16 amino acids. The germline V gene has CDR1 SQVTM and CDR2 ANQGSEA. V lost 5 bases and J 15 bases, leaving 32 bases between the germline ends. Written as DNA, the CDR3 is TGCAGCGTTACCAGGGGCGTCCGACAGTTAGAAAGTCTTGGGTTCTTC. This sequence encodes CSVTRGVRQLESLGFF.

The chain uses TRBV9 and TRBJ1-5; D is unclear. The CDR3 covers 15 residues. In germline, CDR1 is SGDLS, CDR2 YYNGEE. Trimming took off 1 base at V and 2 bases at J, with 10 bases between the two ends. Written as DNA, the CDR3 is TGTGCCAGCAGCGTACTACCCTCTGGCAATCAGCCCCAGCATTTT. Its protein is CASSVLPSGNQPQHF.

V is TRBV5-6 and J is TRBJ2-7; D is possibly TRBD1 (5 bases). The CDR3 extends over 15 amino acids. The germline gives CDR1 SGHDT, CDR2 YYEEEE. Trimming took 0 bases from V and 3 from J, leaving 13 bases between them. The CDR3 DNA reads TGTGCCAGCAGCTTGGTCCTGACAGCTGTCTACGAGCAGTACTTC. It yields the protein CASSLVLTAVYEQYF.

The chain has TRBV11-3 and TRBJ2-5; possibly TRBD1 for D (5 bases). Trimming took off 5 bases at V and 5 bases at J, with 12 bases between the two ends. There are 13 residues in the CDR3. CDR1 SGHNT and CDR2 YENEEA come from the germline V gene. In nucleotides, the CDR3 is TGTGCCAGCAGCCTCAGGGTTGGGGAGACCCAGTACTTC. Protein product: CASSLRVGETQYF.

This clone was recorded once. The same CDR3 is also encoded by other DNA sequences in this sample. The chain joins TRBV19 to TRBJ2-1; 10 bases are shared with TRBD2. V dropped 4 bases and J dropped 0; count of bases not matched to a gene: 0. Germline values: CDR1 LNHDA, CDR2 SQIVND (reference sequence). The CDR3 covers 15 residues. The CDR3 reads CASSTSGSSYNEQFF. CDR3 nucleotides: TGTGCCAGTAGTACTAGCGGGAGCTCCTACAATGAGCAGTTCTTC.

This clone showed up just a few times. This chain connects TRBV27 to TRBJ2-7, with D perhaps TRBD2 (7 bases). V was clipped by 6 bases and J by 1 base, with 16 bases between them. The CDR3 totals 15 residues. Germline assignment: CDR1 MNHEY and CDR2 SMNVEV (reference sequence). The CDR3 loop reads CASSPTGRGSYEQYF. The CDR3 DNA reads TGTGCCAGCAGCCCTACAGGGAGGGGGTCCTACGAGCAGTACTTC.

This clone was seen more than once but under ten times. The chain recombines TRBV7-9 with TRBJ2-5; 9 bases are a match to TRBD2. Germline V lookup: CDR1 SEHNR, CDR2 FQNEAQ (reference sequence). J lost 7 bases, V lost 1 base, and 7 bases had no gene match. CDR3 size: 15 residues. The CDR3 loop is CASSLVAGGAATQYF. CDR3 in DNA: TGTGCCAGCAGCTTAGTGGCGGGGGGGGCCGCGACCCAGTACTTC.

This chain joins TRBV6-5 and TRBJ2-5; no clear D. Germline lookup yields CDR1 MNHEY and CDR2 SVGAGI. Trimming removed 6 bases at V and 5 bases at J, with 10 bases between. The CDR3 contains 12 residues. CDR3 protein: CASRNPGETQYF. Here the CDR3 DNA reads TGTGCCAGCAGGAACCCCGGGGAGACCCAGTACTTC.

This rearrangement joins TRBV13 to TRBJ2-7, with 8 bases that match TRBD1. Germline CDR1 and CDR2: PRHDT and FYEKMQ (reference sequence). The J segment lost 4 bases and the V segment lost 6 bases, leaving 8 bases of the junction unmatched. This CDR3 has 14 amino acids. The CDR3 here is CASSQDRVTYEQYF. CDR3 coding DNA: TGTGCCAGCAGTCAGGACAGGGTGACTTACGAGCAGTACTTC. Drawing the rest from reference TRBV13 and TRBJ2-7, the complete variable domain is AAGVIQSPRHLIKEKRETATLKCYPIPRHDTVYWYQQGPGQDPQFLISFYEKMQSDKGSIPDRFSAQQFSDYHSELNMSSLELGDSALYFCASSQDRVTYEQYFGPGTRLTVT.

The rearrangement joins TRBV18 to TRBJ2-5, with 11 bases that match TRBD2. V dropped 3 bases and J dropped 4; count of bases not matched to a gene: 7. The germline V gene encodes CDR1 KGHSH and CDR2 LQKENI. The CDR3 sequence is 16 residues long. CDR3 amino acids: CASSPRVAGGPETQYF. The CDR3 bases are TGTGCCAGCTCACCGCGGGTAGCGGGGGGGCCAGAGACCCAGTACTTC.

Here the CDR3 DNA reads TGTGCCAGCAGCCAAGAGAAAGGGACAGAGACTAGCACAGATACGCAGTATTTT. Translating gives CASSQEKGTETSTDTQYF. The V and J genes are TRBV14 and TRBJ2-3, with TRBD1 identical over 7 bases. V trimming: 0 bases; J trimming: 0 bases; junction bases outside the gene matches: 9. This CDR3 is built from 18 residues. Germline CDR1 SGHDN, CDR2 FVKESK.

The V call is TRBV27, the J call TRBJ2-2, with 15 nucleotides matching TRBD2. The CDR3 is 19 residues long. The junction had 5 bases not matched to a gene; V was cut back by 2 bases and J by 1 base. Germline V lookup: CDR1 MNHEY, CDR2 SMNVEV (reference sequence). In DNA form, the CDR3 reads TGTGCCAGCAGTTTAGCCGGGACTAGCGGGGGGAAGAACACCGGGGAGCTGTTTTTT. Residues: CASSLAGTSGGKNTGELFF.

In this sample, this clone turned up once. This chain links TRBV9 with TRBJ2-2; TRBD2 matches 8 bases. With 3 bases clipped from V and 5 bases from J, the junction kept 9 bases outside the gene matches. Germline values: CDR1 SGDLS, CDR2 YYNGEE. The CDR3 extends over 16 amino acids. CDR3 nucleotides: TGTGCCAGCAGCGCACCCGGGACGGGGGGGACCGGGGAGCTGTTTTTT. Translating gives CASSAPGTGGTGELFF.

The chain has TRBV24-1 and TRBJ1-5; D gene unclear. Trimming cost V 5 bases and J 0 bases, with 13 bases left between them. The V gene's germline CDR1 is KGHDR and CDR2 SFDVKD. This CDR3 has 16 amino acids. CDR3 DNA sequence: TGTGCCACCAGTGTATTCATCAGCGATAGCAATCAGCCCCAGCATTTT. This encodes CATSVFISDSNQPQHF.

This clone was observed at least ten times. This chain uses TRBV3-1 (or the pseudogene TRBV3-2) with TRBJ1-2; 10 nucleotides line up with TRBD1. V dropped 0 bases and J dropped 4; count of bases not matched to a gene: 2. From germline, CDR1 is LGHDT and CDR2 YNNKEL (reference sequence). The CDR3 covers 15 residues. The DNA of the CDR3 is TGTGCCAGCAGCCAAGATGGGACAGGGGTCTATGGCTACACCTTC. Translation: CASSQDGTGVYGYTF.

The chain employs TRBV3-1 (or the pseudogene TRBV3-2) and TRBJ2-4; weak D call: TRBD2 (6 bases). CDR3 size: 15 residues. Germline CDR1 LGHDT, CDR2 YNNKEL (reference sequence). The V end was cut by 2 bases, the J end by 6 bases, with 14 bases between. The CDR3 spells CASSQSQREVNIQYF. For the CDR3, the DNA is TGTGCCAGCAGCCAAAGCCAAAGGGAGGTAAACATTCAGTACTTC.

The chain employs TRBV19 and TRBJ1-3; no clear D. Germline CDR1 LNHDA, CDR2 SQIVND (reference sequence). This CDR3 region has 11 residues. Trimming shortened V by 3 bases and J by 9 bases, and 6 bases separated the two germline ends. CDR3 DNA sequence: TGTGCCAGTAGTATCGGTCTCACCATATATTTT. It translates to CASSIGLTIYF.

This chain links TRBV5-1 with TRBJ2-7; 9 bases line up with TRBD1. The CDR3 consists of 13 residues. J gave up 5 bases and V 3 bases, and 3 bases lay outside the gene matches. Germline CDR1 reads SGHRS; CDR2 reads YFSETQ. CDR3 region: CASSWGQGDEQYF. The DNA for the CDR3 is TGCGCCAGCAGCTGGGGACAGGGTGACGAGCAGTACTTC.

The V call is TRBV27, the J call TRBJ2-1, with 8 bases aligning to TRBD1. V gave up 5 bases and J gave up 5 bases; unmatched junction bases: 8. The CDR3 extends over 15 amino acids. CDR1 is MNHEY and CDR2 is SMNVEV in the germline V gene (reference sequence). In nucleotides, the CDR3 is TGTGCCAGCAGTCAGCGACAGGGGAAGGACAATGAGCAGTTCTTC. Its translation is CASSQRQGKDNEQFF.